These 7 T cell receptor beta chains were sequenced from one sample in a study of shared clonotypes between healthy human individuals. CD45RO negativity and positive selection for CCR7 defined naive CD8 cells, a population that excluded terminally differentiated effector memory CD45RA+ cells. Assay used: immunoSEQ multiplex PCR; TCRdb lists only in-frame clones, some missing. Among under 600,000 clones listed, 98% were seen once. The sample was naive CD8+ T cells sorted from blood. The source of these receptors is a man in his thirties or forties in good health.

The chain combines TRBV7-9 with TRBJ2-1; no clear D gene. CDR1 and CDR2 from the germline V gene are SEHNR and FQNEAQ (reference sequence). Trimming left V 6 bases short and J 0 bases short, with 9 bases between. This CDR3 region has 14 residues. This chain's CDR3 is CASRSTGSYNEQFF. The DNA of the CDR3 is TGTGCCAGCAGAAGCACGGGCTCCTACAATGAGCAGTTCTTC.

V usage is TRBV11-2 and J usage is TRBJ2-2, with D uncertain. V gave up 5 bases and J gave up 6 bases, with 10 bases separating them. Germline V CDR1 and CDR2: SGHAT, FQNNGV. The CDR3 has 13 amino acids. CDR3 sequence (DNA): TGTGCCAGCAGCCCCCCCTGGCCCGGGGAGCTGTTTTTT. It specifies CASSPPWPGELFF.

The CDR3, as DNA: TGTGCCAGCAGGTGGACTAAAAACAATGAGCAGTTCTTC. Translation gives CASRWTKNNEQFF. This chain uses TRBV11-2 with TRBJ2-1, with a tentative D call TRBD2 (6 bases). The CDR3 has 13 residues. Trimming took off 6 bases at V and 5 bases at J, with 11 bases between the two ends. Germline assignment: CDR1 SGHAT and CDR2 FQNNGV.

This chain joins TRBV6-1 and TRBJ1-4, with D perhaps matching TRBD1 (5 bases). Germline CDR1 and CDR2: MNHNS and SASEGT. V was shortened by 0 bases and J by 0 bases, with 14 bases between the two germline ends. The CDR3 is 18 amino acids. Written as DNA, the CDR3 is TGTGCCAGCAGTGAAGCTTATCGGGACCTTGCAACTAATGAAAAACTGTTTTTT. Translated, it gives CASSEAYRDLATNEKLFF.

The V and J genes are TRBV12-5 and TRBJ2-1; tentative D call: TRBD2 (6 bases). The length of the CDR3 is 12 residues. Germline CDR1 and CDR2: LGHNT and FRNRAP. V dropped 6 bases and J dropped 8 bases, with 11 bases sitting between them. CDR3 amino acids: CASGPREDEQFF. Here the CDR3 DNA reads TGTGCTAGTGGCCCCAGGGAGGATGAGCAGTTCTTC.

This CDR3 reads CASKGGERNEQFF. DNA of the CDR3: TGTGCCAGCAAAGGGGGCGAACGGAATGAGCAGTTCTTC. This rearrangement joins TRBV25-1 to TRBJ2-1; 7 nucleotides match TRBD1. Germline-derived CDR1 and CDR2 are MGHDK and SYGVNS. The V gene end was trimmed by 7 bases and the J gene end by 7 bases; junction bases not matched to a gene: 7. CDR3 size: 13 residues.

The chain recombines TRBV5-1 with TRBJ2-7; D is unresolved. The CDR3 contains 12 residues. V was cut by 4 bases and J by 7 bases, with 12 bases left in between. In germline, CDR1 is SGHRS, CDR2 YFSETQ. The CDR3 sequence: CASSLAGSEQYF. Here the CDR3 DNA reads TGCGCCAGCAGCCTCGCTGGATCTGAGCAGTACTTC.